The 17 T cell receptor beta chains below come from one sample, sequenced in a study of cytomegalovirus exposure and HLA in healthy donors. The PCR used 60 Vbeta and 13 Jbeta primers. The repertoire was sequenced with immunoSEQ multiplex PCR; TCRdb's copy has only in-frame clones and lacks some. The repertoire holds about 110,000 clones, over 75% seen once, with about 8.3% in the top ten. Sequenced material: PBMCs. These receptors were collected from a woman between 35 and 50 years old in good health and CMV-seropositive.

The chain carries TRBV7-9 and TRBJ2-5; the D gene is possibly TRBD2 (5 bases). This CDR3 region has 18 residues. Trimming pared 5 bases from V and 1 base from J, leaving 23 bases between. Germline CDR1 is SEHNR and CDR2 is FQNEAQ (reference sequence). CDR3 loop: CASSPPLGFKRSQETQYF. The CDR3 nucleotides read TGTGCCAGCAGCCCACCGTTGGGTTTCAAGCGGTCCCAAGAGACCCAGTACTTC.

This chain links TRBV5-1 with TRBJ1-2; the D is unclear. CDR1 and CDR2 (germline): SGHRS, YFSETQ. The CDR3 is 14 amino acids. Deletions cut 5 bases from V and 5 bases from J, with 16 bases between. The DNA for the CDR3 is TGCGCCAGCAGACCTGGGAGTGTAGGGTATGGCTACACCTTC. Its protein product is CASRPGSVGYGYTF.

The CDR3, as DNA: TGTGCCAGCAGTCGGGGACTCCAAGAGACCCAGTACTTC. Amino acids: CASSRGLQETQYF. This chain links TRBV2 with TRBJ2-5; TRBD2 might be the D (6 bases). The V end was cut by 5 bases, the J end by 1 base, with 8 bases between. Germline V lookup: CDR1 SNHLY, CDR2 FYNNEI. This CDR3 is built from 13 residues.

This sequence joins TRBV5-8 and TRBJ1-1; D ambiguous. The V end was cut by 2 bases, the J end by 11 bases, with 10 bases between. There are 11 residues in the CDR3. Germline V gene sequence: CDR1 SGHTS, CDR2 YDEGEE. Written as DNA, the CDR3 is TGTGCCAGCAGCTTAACGAGTGTTGCTTTCTTT. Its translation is CASSLTSVAFF. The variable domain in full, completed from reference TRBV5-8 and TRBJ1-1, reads EAGVTQSPTHLIKTRGQQATLRCSPISGHTSVYWYQQALGLGLQFLLWYDEGEERNRGNFPPRFSGRQFPNYSSELNVNALELEDSALYLCASSLTSVAFFGQGTRLTVV.

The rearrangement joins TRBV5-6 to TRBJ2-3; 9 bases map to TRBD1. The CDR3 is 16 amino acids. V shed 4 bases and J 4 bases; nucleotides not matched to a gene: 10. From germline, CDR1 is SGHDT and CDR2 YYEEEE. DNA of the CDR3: TGTGCCAGCAGCATGGAGACAGGGGGGAGAGCAGATACGCAGTATTTT. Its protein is CASSMETGGRADTQYF.

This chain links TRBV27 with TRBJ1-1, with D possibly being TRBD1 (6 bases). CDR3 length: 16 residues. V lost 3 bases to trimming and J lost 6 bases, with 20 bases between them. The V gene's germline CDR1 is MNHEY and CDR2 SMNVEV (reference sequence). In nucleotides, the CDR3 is TGTGCCAGCAGTTTCTACTCACAGGGAGGGAAGGCTGAAGCTTTCTTT. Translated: CASSFYSQGGKAEAFF.

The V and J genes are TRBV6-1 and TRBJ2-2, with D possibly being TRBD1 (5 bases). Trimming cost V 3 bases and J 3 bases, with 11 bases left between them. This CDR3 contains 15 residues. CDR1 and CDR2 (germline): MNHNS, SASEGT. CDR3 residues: CASSDRVRYTGELFF. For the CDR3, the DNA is TGTGCCAGCAGTGACAGGGTGAGGTACACCGGGGAGCTGTTTTTT.

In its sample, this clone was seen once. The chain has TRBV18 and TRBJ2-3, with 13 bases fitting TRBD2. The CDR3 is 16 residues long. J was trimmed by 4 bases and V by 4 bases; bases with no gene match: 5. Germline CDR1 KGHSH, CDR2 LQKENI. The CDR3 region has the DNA TGTGCCAGCTCACTCGGACTAGCGGGAGTTTCAGATACGCAGTATTTT. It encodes CASSLGLAGVSDTQYF.

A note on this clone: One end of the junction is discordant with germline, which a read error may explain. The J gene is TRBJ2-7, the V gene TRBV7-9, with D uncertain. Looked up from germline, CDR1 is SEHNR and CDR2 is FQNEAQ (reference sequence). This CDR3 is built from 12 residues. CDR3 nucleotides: TGTTCCAGCAGCCCCAGCTCCTACGAGCAGTACTTC. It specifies CSSSPSSYEQYF.

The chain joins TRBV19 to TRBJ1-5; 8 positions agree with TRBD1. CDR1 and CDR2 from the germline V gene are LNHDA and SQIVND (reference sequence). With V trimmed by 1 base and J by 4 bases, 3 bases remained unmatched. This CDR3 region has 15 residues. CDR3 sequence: CASSIGGQVNQPQHF. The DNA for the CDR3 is TGTGCCAGTAGTATAGGGGGACAGGTAAATCAGCCCCAGCATTTT.

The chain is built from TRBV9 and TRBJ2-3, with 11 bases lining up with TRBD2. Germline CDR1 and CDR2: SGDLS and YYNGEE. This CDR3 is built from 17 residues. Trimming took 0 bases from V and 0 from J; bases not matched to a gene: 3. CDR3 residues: CASSVASGGLSTDTQYF. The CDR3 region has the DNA TGTGCCAGCAGCGTAGCTAGCGGGGGGTTAAGCACAGATACGCAGTATTTT.

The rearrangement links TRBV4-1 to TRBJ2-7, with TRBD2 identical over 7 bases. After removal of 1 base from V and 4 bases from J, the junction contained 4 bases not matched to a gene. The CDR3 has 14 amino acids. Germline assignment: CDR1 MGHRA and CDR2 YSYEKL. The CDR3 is CASSQGGRVYEQYF. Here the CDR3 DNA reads TGCGCCAGCAGCCAAGGCGGGAGAGTTTACGAGCAGTACTTC.

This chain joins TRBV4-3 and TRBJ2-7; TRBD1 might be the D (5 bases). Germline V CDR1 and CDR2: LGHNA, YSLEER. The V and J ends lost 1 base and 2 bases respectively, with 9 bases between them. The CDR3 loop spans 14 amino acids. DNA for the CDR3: TGCGCCAGCAGCCAAGGAGACAGAACCTACGAGCAGTACTTC. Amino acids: CASSQGDRTYEQYF.

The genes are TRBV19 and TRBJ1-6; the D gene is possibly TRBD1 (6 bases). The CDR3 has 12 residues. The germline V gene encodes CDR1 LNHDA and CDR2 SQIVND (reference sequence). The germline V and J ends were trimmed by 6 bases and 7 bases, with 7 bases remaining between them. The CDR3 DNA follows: TGTGCCAGTAGGGACAGCAATTCACCCCTCCACTTT. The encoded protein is CASRDSNSPLHF.

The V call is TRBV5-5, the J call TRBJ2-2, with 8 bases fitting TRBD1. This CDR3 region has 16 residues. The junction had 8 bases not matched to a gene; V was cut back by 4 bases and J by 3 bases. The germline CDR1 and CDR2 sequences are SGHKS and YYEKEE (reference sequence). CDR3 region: CASSQTGVVDTGELFF. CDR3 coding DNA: TGTGCCAGCAGCCAGACAGGGGTCGTAGACACCGGGGAGCTGTTTTTT.

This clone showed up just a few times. CDR3 sequence (DNA): TGTGTAGCAGGGGCCAACTATGGCTACACCTTC. Translating it yields CVAGANYGYTF. V gene TRBV6-5 combines with J gene TRBJ1-2; D may be TRBD1 (6 bases). The germline V gene encodes CDR1 MNHEY and CDR2 SVGAGI. The CDR3 totals 11 residues.

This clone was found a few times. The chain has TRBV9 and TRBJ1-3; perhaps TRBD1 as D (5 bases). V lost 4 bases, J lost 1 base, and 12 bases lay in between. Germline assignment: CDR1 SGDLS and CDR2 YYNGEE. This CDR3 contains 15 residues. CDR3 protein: CASSPPQGSGNTIYF. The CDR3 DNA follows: TGTGCCAGCAGCCCACCCCAGGGTTCTGGAAACACCATATATTTT.